The 32 T cell receptor beta chains below come from one sample, sequenced in a study of regulatory dendritic cells for organ transplantation. Measured with immunoSEQ multiplex PCR; TCRdb has only the in-frame clones, and not every one. The sample includes fewer than 40,000 clones, about nine tenths of them seen just once. Sample: naive CD8+ T cells from blood. The subset is: CD45RA+ naive T cells. These receptors originate from a human donor in good health.

The rearrangement joins TRBV27 to TRBJ2-7; TRBD2 agrees at 7 bases. V was clipped by 5 bases and J by 9 bases; unmatched bases: 13. The CDR3 runs 14 residues. Germline-derived CDR1 and CDR2 are MNHEY and SMNVEV (reference sequence). The chain's CDR3 is CASSLSGGSRWQYF. CDR3 DNA: TGTGCCAGCAGTCTCTCCGGGGGGTCCAGGTGGCAGTACTTC.

The chain joins TRBV28 to TRBJ1-1; 7 positions match TRBD1. The germline CDR1 and CDR2 sequences are MDHEN and SYDVKM. The CDR3 is made up of 14 amino acids. J lost 5 bases, V lost 3 bases, and 6 bases had no gene match. The CDR3 DNA reads TGTGCCAGCAGTTTCGGGACAGTAGGGACTGAAGCTTTCTTT. Amino acid sequence: CASSFGTVGTEAFF.

This clone was counted a few times. The V and J genes are TRBV28 and TRBJ1-2; 7 bases match TRBD1. CDR1 is MDHEN and CDR2 is SYDVKM in the germline V gene. CDR3 size: 14 residues. V shed 2 bases, J shed 7 bases, and the junction held 7 bases outside the gene matches. CDR3 sequence reads: CASSLNTGASGYTF. The DNA of the CDR3 is TGTGCCAGCAGTTTAAATACAGGGGCGAGTGGCTACACCTTC.

The chain employs TRBV27 and TRBJ2-5; TRBD2 aligns across 8 bases. Germline V lookup: CDR1 MNHEY, CDR2 SMNVEV (reference sequence). This CDR3 is built from 13 residues. The J segment lost 4 bases and the V segment lost 6 bases, leaving 4 bases of the junction unmatched. In nucleotides, the CDR3 is TGTGCCAGCAGCGGGGGGGAGGGAGAGACCCAGTACTTC. Its protein product is CASSGGEGETQYF.

The CDR3 region is CASSLGTDPEAFF. CDR3 nucleotide sequence: TGCGCCAGCAGCCTTGGGACGGACCCTGAAGCTTTCTTT. The chain recombines TRBV4-1 with TRBJ1-1, with a tentative D call TRBD1 (5 bases). Per the germline V gene, CDR1 is MGHRA and CDR2 is YSYEKL. With 4 bases removed from V and 6 bases from J, the gap between germline ends came to 12 bases. The CDR3 length is 13 residues.

The chain links TRBV4-1 to TRBJ2-2; D possibly corresponds to TRBD2 (7 bases). CDR3 length equals 21 residues. Germline CDR1 reads MGHRA; CDR2 reads YSYEKL. The V end lost 4 bases, the J end lost 0 bases, and 27 bases lay between the germline ends. The CDR3 DNA is TGCGCCAGCAGCCTTCTCGGGTGGAGGGGGGGCCAATCTACGAACACCGGGGAGCTGTTTTTT. Amino acids: CASSLLGWRGGQSTNTGELFF.

This chain joins TRBV19 and TRBJ1-2; tentative D call: TRBD1 (6 bases). This CDR3 has 12 residues. V dropped 6 bases and J dropped 8 bases, with 13 bases sitting between them. Germline CDR1 reads LNHDA; CDR2 reads SQIVND (reference sequence). The CDR3 protein is CASRLGAEGYTF. In nucleotides, the CDR3 is TGTGCCAGTAGGCTGGGGGCTGAAGGCTACACCTTC. The full variable domain, rest sourced from reference TRBV19 and TRBJ1-2, is DGGITQSPKYLFRKEGQNVTLSCEQNLNHDAMYWYRQDPGQGLRLIYYSQIVNDFQKGDIAEGYSVSREKKESFPLTVTSAQKNPTAFYLCASRLGAEGYTFGSGTRLTVV.

The chain couples TRBV2 to TRBJ1-1; the D gene is possibly TRBD1 (5 bases). From germline, CDR1 is SNHLY and CDR2 FYNNEI. With 10 bases removed from V and 0 bases from J, the gap between germline ends came to 15 bases. CDR3 size: 14 residues. CDR3 loop: CATQVDSMNTEAFF. For the CDR3, the DNA is TGTGCCACGCAAGTTGACAGCATGAACACTGAAGCTTTCTTT.

The rearrangement links TRBV6-5 to TRBJ1-2; 9 bases are shared with TRBD1. V dropped 0 bases and J dropped 4; count of bases not matched to a gene: 3. The CDR3 loop spans 15 amino acids. CDR1 and CDR2 (germline): MNHEY, SVGAGI. This CDR3 reads CASSYSTGGSYGYTF. DNA of the CDR3: TGTGCCAGCAGTTACTCGACAGGGGGGTCCTATGGCTACACCTTC.

V and J are TRBV4-3 and TRBJ1-1; D possibly corresponds to TRBD1 (6 bases). This CDR3 region has 13 residues. The V end lost 5 bases, the J end lost 5 bases, and 12 bases lay between the germline ends. Germline CDR1 and CDR2: LGHNA and YSLEER. The CDR3 sequence: CASSATGRTEAFF. CDR3 nucleotide sequence: TGCGCCAGCAGCGCTACAGGGAGGACTGAAGCTTTCTTT.

The rearrangement joins TRBV6-5 to TRBJ1-3; D remains ambiguous. This CDR3 region has 15 residues. Per germline, CDR1 MNHEY and CDR2 SVGAGI. The germline V and J ends were trimmed by 3 bases and 3 bases, with 12 bases remaining between them. CDR3 in amino acids: CASSYDHGSGNTIYF. The CDR3 DNA follows: TGTGCCAGCAGTTATGATCATGGGAGTGGAAACACCATATATTTT.

The table lists this clone with a few counts. The chain combines TRBV7-2 with TRBJ1-2; 7 nucleotides align to TRBD1. Germline CDR1 SGHTA, CDR2 FQGNSA. V gave up 2 bases and J gave up 4 bases; unmatched junction bases: 1. The CDR3 runs 13 residues. As DNA, the CDR3 is TGTGCCAGCAGCTTAAGGACAGGCTATGGCTACACCTTC. Encoded protein: CASSLRTGYGYTF.

The chain joins TRBV27 to TRBJ2-1; 9 bases match TRBD2. This CDR3 spans 14 amino acids. CDR1 MNHEY and CDR2 SMNVEV come from the germline V gene (reference sequence). The trim removed 7 bases at V and 1 base at J, leaving 2 bases unmatched. In DNA, the CDR3 is TGTGCCAGCACGCGGGGGGGATCCTACAATGAGCAGTTCTTC. Translating it yields CASTRGGSYNEQFF.

The chain links TRBV28 to TRBJ2-1; 10 bases match TRBD1. The germline V gene encodes CDR1 MDHEN and CDR2 SYDVKM. V shed 5 bases and J 7 bases; nucleotides not matched to a gene: 8. The CDR3 has 15 residues. CDR3 sequence reads: CASSPAGQGVNEQFF. CDR3 coding DNA: TGTGCCAGCAGTCCCGCTGGACAGGGGGTGAATGAGCAGTTCTTC.

J is TRBJ1-2 and V is TRBV5-6; 8 bases agree with TRBD1. The ends lost 4 bases at V and 6 bases at J; junction bases unmatched: 8. The CDR3 extends over 14 amino acids. Germline V lookup: CDR1 SGHDT, CDR2 YYEEEE. CDR3 sequence (DNA): TGTGCCAGCAGCCCAGGGGGCGGCCACGATGGCTACACCTTC. Translated: CASSPGGGHDGYTF.

The CDR3 loop is CASSAAGTSYEQYF. The CDR3 region has the DNA TGTGCCAGCAGCGCAGCGGGAACCTCCTACGAGCAGTACTTC. The chain joins TRBV9 to TRBJ2-7, with 7 bases that match TRBD2. The CDR3 spans 14 residues. The V and J ends lost 3 bases and 0 bases, in that order; junction bases with no gene match: 3. Per the germline V gene, CDR1 is SGDLS and CDR2 is YYNGEE.

V gene TRBV30 combines with J gene TRBJ2-7, with TRBD2 identical over 7 bases. The CDR3 runs to 13 residues. J lost 7 bases, V lost 1 base, and 7 bases had no gene match. The germline V gene has CDR1 GTSNPN and CDR2 SVGIG (reference sequence). The CDR3, as DNA: TGTGCCTGGAGTGCGGGGGGAACTAAGGAGCAGTACTTC. Translation: CAWSAGGTKEQYF.

The sample holds one count of this clone. This rearrangement joins TRBV9 to TRBJ2-7; D remains ambiguous. The CDR3 extends over 14 amino acids. With 0 bases removed from V and 3 bases from J, the gap between germline ends came to 10 bases. Germline CDR1 and CDR2: SGDLS and YYNGEE. CDR3 sequence (DNA): TGTGCCAGCAGCGTAGGTCCAGGAGTCTACGAGCAGTACTTC. Amino acids: CASSVGPGVYEQYF.

The chain carries TRBV6-1 and TRBJ2-7; no reliable D call. V gave up 1 base and J gave up 3 bases, with 7 bases separating them. The CDR3 has 13 residues. CDR1 and CDR2 from the germline V gene are MNHNS and SASEGT. The CDR3 nucleotides read TGTGCCAGCAGTGAAGGACTGATCTACGAGCAGTACTTC. As protein: CASSEGLIYEQYF.

V is TRBV2 and J is TRBJ2-1; either TRBD1 or TRBD2 may fit D (5 bases each). Trimming stripped 11 bases from V and 7 bases from J, with 21 bases between. This CDR3 is 14 amino acids long. CDR1 is SNHLY and CDR2 is FYNNEI in the germline V gene. The CDR3 nucleotides are TGTGCCTTACTCCGGGACGCCAGGCAAAATGAGCAGTTCTTC. It specifies CALLRDARQNEQFF.

V is TRBV4-3 and J is TRBJ2-1, with D possibly being TRBD2 (5 bases). Germline assignment: CDR1 LGHNA and CDR2 YSLEER. The ends were cut back, 0 bases at V and 6 bases at J, with 21 bases in the middle. The CDR3 has 18 amino acids. The CDR3 DNA follows: TGCGCCAGCAGCCAAGAGGCGTCAGACTACCAGAGGAGCAATGAGCAGTTCTTC. Translation: CASSQEASDYQRSNEQFF.

The CDR3, as DNA: TGTGCCAGCAGCCAACAAGAAGGGGGGGCGAATAATGAAAAACTGTTTTTT. Protein product: CASSQQEGGANNEKLFF. The chain has TRBV14 and TRBJ1-4; D may be TRBD1 (6 bases). The CDR3 covers 17 residues. CDR1 is SGHDN and CDR2 is FVKESK in the germline V gene. The ends were cut back, 2 bases at V and 4 bases at J, with 17 bases in the middle. Filled out from reference TRBV14 and TRBJ1-4, the complete variable domain reads EAGVTQFPSHSVIEKGQTVTLRCDPISGHDNLYWYRRVMGKEIKFLLHFVKESKQDESGMPNNRFLAERTGGTYSTLKVQPAELEDSGVYFCASSQQEGGANNEKLFFGSGTQLSVL.

This rearrangement joins TRBV11-3 to TRBJ2-3; D gene ambiguous. This CDR3 contains 20 residues. V lost 0 bases and J lost 2, with 24 bases in between. Germline CDR1 SGHNT, CDR2 YENEEA. The DNA for the CDR3 is TGTGCCAGCAGCTTAGAAGGCCTAGGGATAAATCGTCGCTACACAGATACGCAGTATTTT. It is translated as CASSLEGLGINRRYTDTQYF.

The V gene is TRBV14, the J gene TRBJ1-3, with no clear D. The germline V gene encodes CDR1 SGHDN and CDR2 FVKESK. The V end was cut by 1 base, the J end by 0 bases, with 10 bases between. This CDR3 spans 16 amino acids. CDR3 residues: CASSQARPSSGNTIYF. The CDR3 nucleotides read TGTGCCAGCAGCCAAGCCCGGCCTAGCTCTGGAAACACCATATATTTT.

This clone came up once. CDR3 bases: TGTGCCAGCAGCTTAGACGCTTCGGCAGATACGCAGTATTTT. It specifies CASSLDASADTQYF. This chain links TRBV11-3 with TRBJ2-3; D call uncertain. This CDR3 contains 14 residues. V lost 0 bases to trimming and J lost 4 bases, with 8 bases between them. Per the germline V gene, CDR1 is SGHNT and CDR2 is YENEEA.

This chain joins TRBV28 and TRBJ2-1; D is ambiguous. The germline gives CDR1 MDHEN, CDR2 SYDVKM. This CDR3 spans 19 amino acids. V lost 1 base and J lost 4, with 23 bases in between. The CDR3 here is CASSLSGLVLSDIYNEQFF. CDR3 nucleotide sequence: TGTGCCAGCAGTTTATCCGGTTTAGTACTATCCGATATATACAATGAGCAGTTCTTC.

The V call is TRBV5-1, the J call TRBJ2-1; tentatively, D is TRBD2 (5 bases). The CDR3 runs to 16 residues. V was cut by 0 bases and J by 1 base, with 11 bases left in between. Germline V gene lookup returns CDR1 SGHRS and CDR2 YFSETQ. DNA for the CDR3: TGCGCCAGCAGCTTGGGGCTTCGCGGGTCCTACAATGAGCAGTTCTTC. It is translated as CASSLGLRGSYNEQFF.

The J gene is TRBJ2-5, the V gene TRBV7-9, with D possibly matching TRBD2 (5 bases). The CDR3 runs 16 residues. Germline lookup yields CDR1 SEHNR and CDR2 FQNEAQ (reference sequence). The germline V and J ends were trimmed by 5 bases and 6 bases, with 22 bases remaining between them. The CDR3 bases are TGTGCCAGCAGCCACTCCACTAGTTGGGTCGATAAGACCCAGTACTTC. It specifies CASSHSTSWVDKTQYF.

The rearrangement uses TRBV2 and TRBJ1-2; D gene ambiguous. The germline V and J ends were trimmed by 6 bases and 8 bases, with 10 bases remaining between them. CDR1 and CDR2 from the germline V gene are SNHLY and FYNNEI. The CDR3 length is 11 residues. The CDR3 DNA follows: TGTGCCAGCAGGGGAATTCGGGGCTACACCTTC. It codes for CASRGIRGYTF.

The chain is built from TRBV28 and TRBJ1-4; D is undetermined. The CDR3 contains 15 residues. V gave up 7 bases and J gave up 4 bases, with 16 bases separating them. CDR1 is MDHEN, CDR2 SYDVKM, per germline. CDR3 coding DNA: TGTGCCAGCACGGCCCAAGGGCTACATAATGAAAAACTGTTTTTT. Translating gives CASTAQGLHNEKLFF.

The CDR3 region is CASSLGQGDTEAFF. CDR3 in DNA: TGTGCCAGCAGCTTGGGACAGGGTGACACTGAAGCTTTCTTT. The V and J genes are TRBV7-3 and TRBJ1-1; TRBD1 agrees at 9 bases. This CDR3 is built from 14 residues. Germline lookup yields CDR1 SGHTA and CDR2 FQGTGA. J gave up 3 bases and V 3 bases, and 2 bases lay outside the gene matches.

The chain employs TRBV14 and TRBJ2-7; D possibly uses TRBD1 or TRBD2 (5 bases each). The CDR3 consists of 17 residues. The germline CDR1 and CDR2 sequences are SGHDN and FVKESK. Trimming cost V 0 bases and J 5 bases, with 20 bases left between them. In nucleotides, the CDR3 is TGTGCCAGCAGCCAAGATTTCACCGGGACCCATAGAGACGAGCAGTACTTC. It specifies CASSQDFTGTHRDEQYF.